This TCR beta chain was identified during a study of blood T cells in healthy people across ages. Whole-study findings and limits: Naive and antigen-experienced cells could not be conclusively compared, given unsorted PBMCs.

The extraction recovered at least 5.5 micrograms of total RNA per sample. Note on this clonotype: No antigen is known for it.

A second PCR of 7 to 11 cycles used a sample-barcoded 5' primer and a J-beta primer mix. TCRdb reprocessed the 5' RACE reads with MiXCR, giving one entry per CDR3 protein. Of around 710,000 distinct CDR3 sequences listed, roughly 41% are singletons. The germline CDR1 and CDR2 sequences are SGHAT and FQDESV (reference sequence). The CDR3 length is 14 residues. Trimming removed 5 bases at V and 6 bases at J, with 16 bases between. The sequenced material came from blood. The genes are TRBV11-1 and TRBJ1-1, with D tentatively TRBD1 (5 bases). This TCR was recovered from a woman aged 55 to 70 in good health. CDR3 in DNA: TGTGCCAGCAGCGTCCTTTTGGGGGGATCTGAAGCTTTCTTT. Encoded protein: CASSVLLGGSEAFF.